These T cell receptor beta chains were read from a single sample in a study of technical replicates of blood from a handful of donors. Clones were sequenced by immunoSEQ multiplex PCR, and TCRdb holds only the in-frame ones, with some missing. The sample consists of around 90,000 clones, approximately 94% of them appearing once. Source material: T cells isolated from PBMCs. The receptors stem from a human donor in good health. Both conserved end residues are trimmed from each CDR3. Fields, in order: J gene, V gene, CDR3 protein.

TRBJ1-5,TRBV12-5,ASGLVVRSLGNQPQH
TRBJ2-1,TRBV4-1,ASSHSDLYNEQF
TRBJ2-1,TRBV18,ASSPMGLADNEQF
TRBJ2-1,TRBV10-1,ASSERAGGNEQF
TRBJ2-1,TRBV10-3,AISPLTSAGNEQF
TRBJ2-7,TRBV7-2,ASRPTSGGWLYEQY
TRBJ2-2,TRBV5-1,ASSSGLTGELF
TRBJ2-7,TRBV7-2,ASSLDIVREQY
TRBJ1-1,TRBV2,ASSATWLQPRAF
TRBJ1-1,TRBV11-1,ASSLSTGLGTEAF
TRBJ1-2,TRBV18,ASSIFDRGQNYGYT
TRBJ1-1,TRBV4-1,ASSQADTEAF
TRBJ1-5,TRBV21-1,ASSKAGINQPQH
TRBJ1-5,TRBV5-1,ASSLGDSSHQPQH
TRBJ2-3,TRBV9,ASSVQSIQDTQY
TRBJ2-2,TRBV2,ASSDDRITGELF
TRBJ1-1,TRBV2,ASSVGGANTEAF
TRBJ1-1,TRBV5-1,ASSIQANEAF
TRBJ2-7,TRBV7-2,ASSLVGTGGYYEQY
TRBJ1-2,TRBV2,ASSAKQAAYGYT
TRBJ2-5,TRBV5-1,ASTISGDQETQY
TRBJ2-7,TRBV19,ASSIDLPSTSYEQY
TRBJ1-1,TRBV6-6,ASTWSGQAEGAF
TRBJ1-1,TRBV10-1,ASSVMANTEAF
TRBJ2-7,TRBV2,ASSEGRQGYEQY
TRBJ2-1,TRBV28,ASSLPGQGRSNEQF
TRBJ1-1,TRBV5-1,ASSRDRGQAF
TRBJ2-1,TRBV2,ASSEHGGGTTTF
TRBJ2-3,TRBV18,ASSPTQAKNTQY
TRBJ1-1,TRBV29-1,SENRGTEAF
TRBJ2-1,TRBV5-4,ATTGGNYEQF
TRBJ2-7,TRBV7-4,ASSLNTWDRSYEQY
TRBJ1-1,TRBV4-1,ASSQGQNTEAF
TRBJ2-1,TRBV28,ASSFRGRVAYNEQF
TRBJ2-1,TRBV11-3,ASSLGHRGSYNEQF
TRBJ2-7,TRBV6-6,ASSSDSYYEQY
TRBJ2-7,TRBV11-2,ASSSRDRLEY
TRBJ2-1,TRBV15,ATSRTGTRLEEQF
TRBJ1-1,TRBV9,ASSLGGGTEAF
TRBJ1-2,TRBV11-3,ASSREDRVDGYT